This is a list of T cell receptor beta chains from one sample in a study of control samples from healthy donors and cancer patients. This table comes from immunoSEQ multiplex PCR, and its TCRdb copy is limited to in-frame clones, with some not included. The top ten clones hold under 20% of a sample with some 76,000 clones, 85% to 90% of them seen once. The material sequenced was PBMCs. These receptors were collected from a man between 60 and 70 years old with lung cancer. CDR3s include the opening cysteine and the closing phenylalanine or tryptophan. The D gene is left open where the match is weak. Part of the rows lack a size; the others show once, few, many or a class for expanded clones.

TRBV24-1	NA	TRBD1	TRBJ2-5	CATSDLGDRGLGETQYF	TGTGCCACCAGTGATTTGGGGGACAGGGGGCTGGGAGAGACCCAGTACTTC
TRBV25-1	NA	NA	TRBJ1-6	CASTLGGGSNSPLHF	TGTGCCAGCACCTTAGGGGGGGGTTCGAATTCACCCCTCCACTTT
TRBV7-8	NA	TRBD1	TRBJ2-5	CASSPRRGGEETQYF	TGTGCCAGCAGCCCCCGGAGAGGGGGCGAAGAGACCCAGTACTTC
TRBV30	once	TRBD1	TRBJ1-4	CAWDRGMREKLFF	TGTGCCTGGGACAGGGGGATGCGTGAAAAACTGTTTTTT
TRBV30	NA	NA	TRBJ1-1	CAWISGPTAFF	TGTGCCTGGATTTCCGGGCCTACAGCTTTCTTT
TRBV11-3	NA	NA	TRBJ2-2	CASSLQGKSTGELFF	TGTGCCAGCAGCTTACAGGGGAAGAGCACCGGGGAGCTGTTTTTT
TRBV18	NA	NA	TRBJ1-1	CASSPTLGGWTEAFF	TGTGCCAGCTCACCAACCCTTGGGGGATGGACTGAAGCTTTCTTT
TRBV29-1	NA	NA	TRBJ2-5	CSVGGGYQETQYF	TGCAGCGTTGGCGGCGGTTACCAAGAGACCCAGTACTTC
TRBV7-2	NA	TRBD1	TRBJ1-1	CASSLGGTVNTEAFF	TGTGCCAGCAGCTTAGGGGGGACAGTTAACACTGAAGCTTTCTTT
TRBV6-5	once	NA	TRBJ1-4	CASSYSNNANEKLFF	TGTGCCAGCAGTTACTCGAACAATGCTAATGAAAAACTGTTTTTT
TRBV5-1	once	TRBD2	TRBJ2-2	CASKTSNTGELFF	TGCGCCAGCAAGACTAGCAACACCGGGGAGCTGTTTTTT
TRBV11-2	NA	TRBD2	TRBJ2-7	CASSLDIPSGGEQYF	TGTGCCAGCAGCTTAGATATTCCTAGCGGGGGCGAGCAGTACTTC
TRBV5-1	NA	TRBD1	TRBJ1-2	CASSDLTGLANYGYTF	TGCGCCAGCAGCGACCTGACAGGGCTTGCTAACTATGGCTACACCTTC
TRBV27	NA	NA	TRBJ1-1	CASSWAGSTEAFF	TGTGCCAGCAGTTGGGCAGGGAGCACTGAAGCTTTCTTT
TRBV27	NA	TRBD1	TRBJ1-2	CASSPTQGDYGYTF	TGTGCCAGCAGTCCCACTCAGGGGGACTATGGCTACACCTTC
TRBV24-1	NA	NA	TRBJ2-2	CATSDSGNTGELFF	TGTGCCACCAGTGATTCAGGGAACACCGGGGAGCTGTTTTTT
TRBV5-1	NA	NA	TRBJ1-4	CASSLGLGAATNEKLFF	TGCGCCAGCAGCTTGGGCCTCGGGGCCGCAACTAATGAAAAACTGTTTTTT
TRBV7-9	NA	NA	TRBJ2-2	CASSLAQGRAGELFF	TGTGCCAGCAGCTTAGCGCAGGGAAGGGCCGGGGAGCTGTTTTTT
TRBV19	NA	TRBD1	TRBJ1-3	CASRTGGSGNTIYF	TGTGCCAGTAGAACAGGGGGTTCTGGAAACACCATATATTTT
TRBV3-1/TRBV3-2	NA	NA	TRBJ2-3	CASRQTDTQYF	TGTGCCAGCAGGCAGACAGATACGCAGTATTTT
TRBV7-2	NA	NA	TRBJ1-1	CASSLIGLPQAFF	TGTGCCAGCAGCTTAATAGGATTACCCCAAGCTTTCTTT
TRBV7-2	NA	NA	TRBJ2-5	CASKGTGTFQETQYF	TGTGCCAGTAAGGGAACAGGAACCTTCCAAGAGACCCAGTACTTC
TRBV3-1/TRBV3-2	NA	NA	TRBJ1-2	CASSQDRLYGYTF	TGTGCCAGCAGCCAAGACAGGCTCTATGGCTACACCTTC
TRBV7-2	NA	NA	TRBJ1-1	CASSFTAAGKAFF	TGTGCCAGCAGCTTTACAGCAGCAGGAAAAGCTTTCTTT
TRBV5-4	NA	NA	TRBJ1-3	CASSSLDAGNTIYF	TGTGCCAGCAGCTCCCTTGACGCGGGAAACACCATATATTTT